The 5 T cell receptor beta chains below were found in one sample sequenced in a study of T cells in Graves' hyperthyroidism and ophthalmopathy. Amplified TCR beta CDR3 regions derived from RNA transcripts. HTBI primers were used for first-round RT-PCR of the TCR CDR3. TCRdb called the multiplex PCR reads again in MiXCR, with one record for every CDR3 protein. In the table there are a few hundred thousand distinct CDR3 sequences, 16% of which are singletons. The specimen sequenced was blood. All receptors come from a woman in her thirties or forties with Graves' ophthalmopathy.

The table lists this clonotype with a few counts. J is TRBJ2-7 and V is TRBV19; no clear D. CDR1 is LNHDA, CDR2 SQIVND, per germline (reference sequence). Trimming removed 3 bases from V and 1 base from J, with 10 bases in between. This CDR3 is built from 14 residues. The CDR3 here is CASSIAGASYEQYF. In nucleotides, the CDR3 is TGTGCCAGTAGTATCGCAGGAGCGTCCTACGAGCAGTACTTC.

This clonotype was recorded many times. The CDR3: CASSQDLAGVSADTQYF. The CDR3 DNA sequence: TGTGCCAGCAGCCAAGACCTAGCGGGAGTGTCCGCAGATACGCAGTATTTT. This chain joins TRBV3-1 and TRBJ2-3; 10 bases match TRBD2. Losses at the gene ends were 0 bases for V and 4 bases for J; bases not matched to a gene: 7. Germline V CDR1 and CDR2: LGHDT, YNNKEL (reference sequence). The CDR3 is 17 amino acids.

There are many counts of this clonotype. V usage is TRBV20-1 and J usage is TRBJ2-1; the D gene is possibly TRBD2 (5 bases). This CDR3 spans 12 amino acids. Germline CDR1 and CDR2: DFQATT and SNEGSKA (reference sequence). Trimming took off 4 bases at V and 3 bases at J, with 7 bases between the two ends. DNA for the CDR3: TGCAGTGCTATCACTAGCTACAATGAGCAGTTCTTC. The encoded protein is CSAITSYNEQFF.

This clonotype was counted a few times. V and J are TRBV6-1 and TRBJ1-2, with D maybe TRBD1 (6 bases). The CDR3 runs 13 residues. V shed 8 bases and J shed 5 bases, with 15 bases lying between them. Germline lookup yields CDR1 MNHNS and CDR2 SASEGT. Here the CDR3 reads CASRTGRRYGYTF. For the CDR3, the DNA is TGTGCCAGCCGAACAGGGCGAAGATATGGCTACACCTTC.

This clonotype was observed many times. This chain uses TRBV28 with TRBJ1-1; D ambiguous. The V end was cut by 2 bases, the J end by 1 base, with 8 bases between. Per germline, CDR1 MDHEN and CDR2 SYDVKM. The CDR3 runs to 14 residues. This CDR3 is CASSLPVPNTEAFF. The CDR3 DNA sequence: TGTGCCAGCAGTTTACCCGTCCCGAACACTGAAGCTTTCTTT. Drawing the rest from reference TRBV28 and TRBJ1-1, the complete variable domain is DVKVTQSSRYLVKRTGEKVFLECVQDMDHENMFWYRQDPGLGLRLIYFSYDVKMKEKGDIPEGYSVSREKKERFSLILESASTNQTSMYLCASSLPVPNTEAFFGQGTRLTVV.